The 17 T cell receptor beta chains reported below all come from one sample, sequenced in a study of cytomegalovirus exposure and HLA in healthy donors (dated by TCRdb to the late 2010s). The method was the immunoSEQ multiplex PCR assay. The multiplex PCR relied on a mix of 60 forward primers for TCR Vbeta segments and 13 reverse primers for TCR Jbeta segments. TCRdb stores this immuneACCESS table with in-frame sequences only. Part of the clones is absent; in the studies checked, under half of the shortfall reflects unresolved V genes, and no reason is known for the rest. The sample records approximately 70,000 clones, roughly four fifths of which are singletons. About 6% of the sample rests with the top ten. Sequencing was performed on PBMCs. All receptors derive from a man aged 45 to 65 in good health and CMV-seronegative.

J is TRBJ2-3 and V is TRBV9; 11 positions match TRBD2. V lost 2 bases to trimming and J lost 4 bases; unmatched junction nucleotides: 9. This CDR3 has 17 amino acids. Germline V CDR1 and CDR2: SGDLS, YYNGEE. DNA for the CDR3: TGTGCCAGCAGCGTCTGGGCTAGCGGGAGGAGGGCAGATACGCAGTATTTT. It yields the protein CASSVWASGRRADTQYF.

The chain is built from TRBV10-3 and TRBJ1-1; D ambiguous. Germline CDR1 and CDR2: ENHRY and SYGVKD. This CDR3 contains 11 residues. V was trimmed by 8 bases and J by 4 bases, leaving 8 bases between them. The CDR3 spells CAIGRGTEAFF. CDR3 nucleotides: TGTGCCATCGGGCGGGGCACTGAAGCTTTCTTT.

DNA of the CDR3: TGTGCCAGTAGTATAGATGCGAGGGACGAGCAGTACTTC. It is translated as CASSIDARDEQYF. The chain combines TRBV19 with TRBJ2-7; D perhaps matches TRBD2 (5 bases). Per germline, CDR1 LNHDA and CDR2 SQIVND (reference sequence). V was cut by 0 bases and J by 5 bases, with 8 bases left in between. The CDR3 consists of 13 residues.

The V and J genes are TRBV4-2 and TRBJ2-1; 8 bases are a match to TRBD1. V gave up 3 bases and J gave up 4 bases; unmatched junction bases: 8. Germline V lookup: CDR1 LGHNA, CDR2 YNFKEQ. The CDR3 runs to 16 residues. CDR3 coding DNA: TGTGCCAGCAGCCACCCGGGACAGGCGAATTACAATGAGCAGTTCTTC. Residues: CASSHPGQANYNEQFF.

The chain couples TRBV10-3 to TRBJ1-2; TRBD1 agrees at 10 bases. V lost 3 bases to trimming and J lost 7 bases; unmatched junction nucleotides: 5. In germline, CDR1 is ENHRY, CDR2 SYGVKD. The CDR3 totals 14 residues. The CDR3: CAISDWTGGFGYTF. The CDR3 nucleotides read TGTGCCATCAGTGATTGGACAGGGGGTTTTGGCTACACCTTC.

CDR3 sequence (DNA): TGTGCCAGCTTATCTAAAGCGGGAGGAACCTACGAGCAGTACTTC. It yields the protein CASLSKAGGTYEQYF. The chain couples TRBV27 to TRBJ2-7, with 9 positions matching TRBD2. There are 15 residues in the CDR3. Germline values: CDR1 MNHEY, CDR2 SMNVEV (reference sequence). V trimming: 8 bases; J trimming: 2 bases; junction bases outside the gene matches: 10.

CDR3 bases: TGTGCCAGCAGCACGACAGGGGCAACCGCAGATACGCAGTATTTT. Translation: CASSTTGATADTQYF. V is TRBV7-2 and J is TRBJ2-3; 8 bases match TRBD1. The V gene's germline CDR1 is SGHTA and CDR2 FQGNSA. J was trimmed by 4 bases and V by 5 bases; bases with no gene match: 8. This CDR3 has 15 residues.

The chain links TRBV30 to TRBJ1-5; 11 bases fit TRBD1. V shed 3 bases, J shed 2 bases, and the junction held 3 bases outside the gene matches. This CDR3 comprises 15 residues. CDR1 and CDR2 from the germline V gene are GTSNPN and SVGIG (reference sequence). CDR3 in amino acids: CAWRGTGGGNQPQHF. CDR3 nucleotides: TGTGCCTGGAGGGGGACAGGGGGAGGCAATCAGCCCCAGCATTTT.

This clone was counted only a few times. The V and J genes are TRBV10-1 and TRBJ2-7; a possible D gene is TRBD1 (5 bases). The V gene lost 1 base and the J gene lost 2 bases, with 12 bases spanning the gap. This CDR3 has 15 residues. CDR1 and CDR2 from the germline V gene are WNHNN and SYGVQD (reference sequence). CDR3 in amino acids: CASSEFPGPPYEQYF. Here the CDR3 DNA reads TGCGCCAGCAGTGAGTTCCCAGGGCCACCCTACGAGCAGTACTTC.

The chain links TRBV2 to TRBJ2-1; tentatively, D is TRBD2 (5 bases). This CDR3 is 13 amino acids long. CDR1 and CDR2 from the germline V gene are SNHLY and FYNNEI. With 9 bases removed from V and 3 bases from J, the gap between germline ends came to 12 bases. The CDR3 protein is CASGWRIYNEQFF. CDR3 coding DNA: TGTGCCAGTGGGTGGAGGATCTACAATGAGCAGTTCTTC.

The rearrangement uses TRBV15 and TRBJ2-7; unclear D gene. The CDR3 has 13 residues. Germline CDR1 and CDR2: LNHNV and YYDKDF (reference sequence). The V end lost 8 bases, the J end lost 6 bases, and 17 bases lay between the germline ends. The CDR3 DNA reads as TGTGCCACCTCCGGTTTGGGCAGAGCCGAGCAGTACTTC. This encodes CATSGLGRAEQYF.

This clone was observed a handful of times. This chain uses TRBV28 with TRBJ1-4; perhaps TRBD1 as D (6 bases). The CDR3 is made up of 14 amino acids. Trimming left V 7 bases short and J 6 bases short, with 15 bases between. Per the germline V gene, CDR1 is MDHEN and CDR2 is SYDVKM. The DNA of the CDR3 is TGTGCCAGCACTCCGAGGCAGGGGTATGAAAAACTGTTTTTT. Encoded protein: CASTPRQGYEKLFF.

V and J are TRBV2 and TRBJ2-2, with 12 bases that match TRBD1. Trimming at V came to 3 bases and at J to 6 bases, leaving 2 bases not matched to a gene. Germline CDR1 reads SNHLY; CDR2 reads FYNNEI. The CDR3 extends over 15 amino acids. CDR3 in amino acids: CASSEGQGASGELFF. CDR3 bases: TGTGCCAGCAGTGAGGGACAGGGGGCTTCCGGGGAGCTGTTTTTT.

The V call is TRBV6-1, the J call TRBJ1-1; 8 positions match TRBD1. Germline trimming cut 8 bases from V and 4 bases from J; bases unmatched to any gene: 9. The CDR3 totals 14 residues. Looked up from germline, CDR1 is MNHNS and CDR2 is SASEGT. This chain's CDR3 is CASSGQGLVTEAFF. The CDR3 nucleotides read TGTGCCAGCTCTGGACAGGGTCTGGTCACTGAAGCTTTCTTT.

The chain is built from TRBV25-1 and TRBJ2-7, with TRBD1 identical over 8 bases. The junction had 7 bases not matched to a gene; V was cut back by 1 base and J by 5 bases. Germline CDR1 MGHDK, CDR2 SYGVNS. This CDR3 contains 15 residues. The CDR3 DNA is TGTGCCAGCAGTGAATTTCTGACAGGGGCCCACGAGCAGTACTTC. This sequence encodes CASSEFLTGAHEQYF.

V usage is TRBV7-6 and J usage is TRBJ2-7, with 7 bases fitting TRBD1. V shed 1 base, J shed 1 base, and the junction held 13 bases outside the gene matches. Per the germline V gene, CDR1 is SGHVS and CDR2 is FNYEAQ. This CDR3 region has 18 residues. In DNA, the CDR3 is TGTGCCAGCAGCTTAGACAGGGGTACAAGAGGAAGGTCCTACGAGCAGTACTTC. Translating it yields CASSLDRGTRGRSYEQYF.

The CDR3 loop reads CASSQATGPGEQYF. The DNA for the CDR3 is TGTGCCAGCAGCCAAGCGACAGGGCCGGGCGAGCAGTACTTC. The chain recombines TRBV13 with TRBJ2-7; 7 bases match TRBD1. Trimming took 5 bases from V and 6 from J; bases not matched to a gene: 10. The CDR3 covers 14 residues. Germline V gives CDR1 PRHDT, CDR2 FYEKMQ (reference sequence). Full variable domain (outside the CDR3, taken from reference TRBV13 and TRBJ2-7): AAGVIQSPRHLIKEKRETATLKCYPIPRHDTVYWYQQGPGQDPQFLISFYEKMQSDKGSIPDRFSAQQFSDYHSELNMSSLELGDSALYFCASSQATGPGEQYFGPGTRLTVT.